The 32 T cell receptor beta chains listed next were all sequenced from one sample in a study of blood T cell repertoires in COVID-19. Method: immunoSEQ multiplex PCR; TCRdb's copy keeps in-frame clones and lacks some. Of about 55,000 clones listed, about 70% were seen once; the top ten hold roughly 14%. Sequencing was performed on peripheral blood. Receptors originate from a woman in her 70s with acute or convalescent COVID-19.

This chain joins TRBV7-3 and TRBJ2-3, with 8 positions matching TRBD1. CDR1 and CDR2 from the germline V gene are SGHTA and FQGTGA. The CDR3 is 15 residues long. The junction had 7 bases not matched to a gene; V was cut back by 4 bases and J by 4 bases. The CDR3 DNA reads TGTGCCAGCAGCTCAGCAGGGGGCCGCGCAGATACGCAGTATTTT. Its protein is CASSSAGGRADTQYF.

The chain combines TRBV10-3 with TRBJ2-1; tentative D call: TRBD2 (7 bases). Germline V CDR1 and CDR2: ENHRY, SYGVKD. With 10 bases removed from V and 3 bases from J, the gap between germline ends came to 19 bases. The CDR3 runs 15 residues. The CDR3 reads CATSGRGVGYNEQFF. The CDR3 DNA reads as TGTGCCACCTCAGGGAGGGGGGTAGGCTACAATGAGCAGTTCTTC.

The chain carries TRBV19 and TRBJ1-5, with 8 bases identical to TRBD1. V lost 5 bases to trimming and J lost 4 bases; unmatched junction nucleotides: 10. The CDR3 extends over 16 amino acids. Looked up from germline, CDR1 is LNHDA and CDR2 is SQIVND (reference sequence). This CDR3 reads CASSSRTGLKNQPQHF. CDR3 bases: TGTGCCAGTAGTTCCCGGACAGGGCTGAAAAATCAGCCCCAGCATTTT.

CDR3 in DNA: TGTGCCAGCAGTTCAAAGACAGGGTCTACATCACCCCTCCACTTT. Protein: CASSSKTGSTSPLHF. V usage is TRBV6-6 and J usage is TRBJ1-6, with 7 bases matching TRBD1. CDR3 size: 15 residues. With 4 bases clipped from V and 10 bases from J, the junction kept 10 bases outside the gene matches. Germline CDR1 is MNHNY and CDR2 is SVGAGI (reference sequence).

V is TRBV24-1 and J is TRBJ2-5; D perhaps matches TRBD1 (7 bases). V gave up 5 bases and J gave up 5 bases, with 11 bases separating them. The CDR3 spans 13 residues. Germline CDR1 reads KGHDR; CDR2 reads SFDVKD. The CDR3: CATSAPGGETQYF. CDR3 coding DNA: TGTGCCACCAGTGCCCCAGGGGGGGAGACCCAGTACTTC.

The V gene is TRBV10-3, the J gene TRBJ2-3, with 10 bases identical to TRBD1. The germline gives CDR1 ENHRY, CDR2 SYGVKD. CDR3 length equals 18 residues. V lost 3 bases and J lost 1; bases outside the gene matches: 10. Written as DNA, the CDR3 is TGTGCCATCAGTGAACATGCCACCGGGACAGGGGGCACAGATACGCAGTATTTT. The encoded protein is CAISEHATGTGGTDTQYF.

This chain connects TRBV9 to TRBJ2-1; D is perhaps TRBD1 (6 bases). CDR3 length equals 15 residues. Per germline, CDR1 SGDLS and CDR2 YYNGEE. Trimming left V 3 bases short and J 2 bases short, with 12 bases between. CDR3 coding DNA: TGTGCCAGCAGCGCACAGGGTACGACCTACAATGAGCAGTTCTTC. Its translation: CASSAQGTTYNEQFF.

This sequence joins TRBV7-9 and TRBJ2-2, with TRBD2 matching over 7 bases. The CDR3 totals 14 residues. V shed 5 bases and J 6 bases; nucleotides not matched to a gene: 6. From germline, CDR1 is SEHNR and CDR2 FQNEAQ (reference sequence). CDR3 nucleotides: TGTGCCAGCAGCGTCCAGGGAGGGGCCGGGGAGCTGTTTTTT. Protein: CASSVQGGAGELFF.

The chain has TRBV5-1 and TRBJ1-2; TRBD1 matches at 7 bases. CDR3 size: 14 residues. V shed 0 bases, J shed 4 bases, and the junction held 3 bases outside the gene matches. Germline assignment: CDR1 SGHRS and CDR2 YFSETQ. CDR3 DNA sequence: TGCGCCAGCAGCTTGGCCGGGACAGCCTATGGCTACACCTTC. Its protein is CASSLAGTAYGYTF.

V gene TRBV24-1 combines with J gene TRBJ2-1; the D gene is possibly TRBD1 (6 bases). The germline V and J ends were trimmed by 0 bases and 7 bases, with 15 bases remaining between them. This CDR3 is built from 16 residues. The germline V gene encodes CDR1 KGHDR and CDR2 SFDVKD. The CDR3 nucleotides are TGTGCCACCAGTGATTTGGGTTGGGAAGGGGGTAATGAGCAGTTCTTC. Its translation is CATSDLGWEGGNEQFF.

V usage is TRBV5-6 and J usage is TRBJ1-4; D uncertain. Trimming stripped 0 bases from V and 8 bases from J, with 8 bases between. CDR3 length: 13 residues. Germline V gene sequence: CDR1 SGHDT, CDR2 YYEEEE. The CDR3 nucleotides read TGTGCCAGCAGCTTGGGTTCCAGGGAAAAACTGTTTTTT. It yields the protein CASSLGSREKLFF. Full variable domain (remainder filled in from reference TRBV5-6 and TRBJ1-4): DAGVTQSPTHLIKTRGQQVTLRCSPKSGHDTVSWYQQALGQGPQFIFQYYEEEERQRGNFPDRFSGHQFPNYSSELNVNALLLGDSALYLCASSLGSREKLFFGSGTQLSVL.

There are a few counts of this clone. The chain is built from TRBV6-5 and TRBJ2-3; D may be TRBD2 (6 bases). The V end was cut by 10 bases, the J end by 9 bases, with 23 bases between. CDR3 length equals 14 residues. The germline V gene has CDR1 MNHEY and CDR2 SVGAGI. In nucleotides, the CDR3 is TGTGCCACCGCCTCGGGACTCCCGTTGGAGACGCAGTATTTT. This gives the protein CATASGLPLETQYF.

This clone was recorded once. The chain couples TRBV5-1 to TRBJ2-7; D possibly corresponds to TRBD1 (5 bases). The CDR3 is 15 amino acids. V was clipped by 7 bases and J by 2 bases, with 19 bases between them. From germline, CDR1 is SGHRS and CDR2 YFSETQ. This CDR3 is CASSIGAGYPYEQYV. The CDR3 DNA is TGCGCCAGCTCCATTGGGGCAGGCTATCCCTACGAGCAGTACGTC.

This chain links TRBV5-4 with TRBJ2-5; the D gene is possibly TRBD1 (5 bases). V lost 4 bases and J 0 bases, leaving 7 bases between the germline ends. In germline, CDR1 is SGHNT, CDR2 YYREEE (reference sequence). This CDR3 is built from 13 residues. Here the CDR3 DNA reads TGTGCCAGCAGCCTGGACAACCAAGAGACCCAGTACTTC. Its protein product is CASSLDNQETQYF.

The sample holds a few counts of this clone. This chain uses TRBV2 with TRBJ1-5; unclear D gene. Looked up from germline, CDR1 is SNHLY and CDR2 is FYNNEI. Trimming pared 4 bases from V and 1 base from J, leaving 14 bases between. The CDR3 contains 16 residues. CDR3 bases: TGTGCCAGCAGTGGATCGACAACTGCAAGCAATCAGCCCCAGCATTTT. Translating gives CASSGSTTASNQPQHF. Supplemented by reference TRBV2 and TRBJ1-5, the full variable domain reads EPEVTQTPSHQVTQMGQEVILRCVPISNHLYFYWYRQILGQKVEFLVSFYNNEISEKSEIFDDQFSVERPDGSNFTLKIRSTKLEDSAMYFCASSGSTTASNQPQHFGDGTRLSIL.

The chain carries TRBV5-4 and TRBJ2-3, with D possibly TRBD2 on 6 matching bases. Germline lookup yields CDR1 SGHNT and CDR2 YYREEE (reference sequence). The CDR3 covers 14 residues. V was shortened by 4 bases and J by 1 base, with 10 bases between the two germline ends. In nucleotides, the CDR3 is TGTGCCAGCAGCCAGGGCGGGGGCACAGATACGCAGTATTTT. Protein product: CASSQGGGTDTQYF.

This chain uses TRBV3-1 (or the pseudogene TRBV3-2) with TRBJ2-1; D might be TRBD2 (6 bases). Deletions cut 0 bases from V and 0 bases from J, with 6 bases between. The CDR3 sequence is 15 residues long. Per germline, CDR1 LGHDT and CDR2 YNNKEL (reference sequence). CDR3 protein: CASSQDGSSYNEQFF. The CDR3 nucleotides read TGTGCCAGCAGCCAAGACGGGAGCTCCTACAATGAGCAGTTCTTC.

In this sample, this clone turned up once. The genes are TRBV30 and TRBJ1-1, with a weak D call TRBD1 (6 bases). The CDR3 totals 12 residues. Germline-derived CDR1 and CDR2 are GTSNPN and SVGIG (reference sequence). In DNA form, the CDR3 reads TGTGGTCTTTCTAAAAAACAGGGTTCAGCTTTCTTT. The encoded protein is CGLSKKQGSAFF.

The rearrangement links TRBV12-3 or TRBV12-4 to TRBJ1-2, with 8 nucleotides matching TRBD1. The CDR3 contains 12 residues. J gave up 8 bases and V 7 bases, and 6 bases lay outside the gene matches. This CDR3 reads CASTRDRSGYTF. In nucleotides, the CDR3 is TGTGCCAGCACCCGGGACAGGAGCGGCTACACCTTC.

The CDR3 spells CAWNAGTGGTGELFF. Here the CDR3 DNA reads TGTGCCTGGAACGCGGGGACAGGGGGCACCGGGGAGCTGTTTTTT. The V call is TRBV30, the J call TRBJ2-2; 11 bases line up with TRBD1. The junction had 5 bases not matched to a gene; V was cut back by 4 bases and J by 4 bases. CDR3 size: 15 residues. Germline CDR1 is GTSNPN and CDR2 is SVGIG (reference sequence).

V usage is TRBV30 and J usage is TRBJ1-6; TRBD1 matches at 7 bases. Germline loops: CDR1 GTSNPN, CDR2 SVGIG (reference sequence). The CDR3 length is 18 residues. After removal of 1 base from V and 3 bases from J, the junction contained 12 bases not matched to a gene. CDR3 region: CAWSELARDSYYNSPLHF. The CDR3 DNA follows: TGTGCCTGGAGTGAGTTGGCCCGGGACAGCTACTATAATTCACCCCTCCACTTT.

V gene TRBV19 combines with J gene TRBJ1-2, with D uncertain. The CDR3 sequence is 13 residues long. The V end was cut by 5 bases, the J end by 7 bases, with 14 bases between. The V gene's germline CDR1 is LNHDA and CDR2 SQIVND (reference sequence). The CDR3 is CASSPWESGGYTF. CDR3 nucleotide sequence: TGTGCCAGTAGTCCCTGGGAGTCAGGTGGCTACACCTTC.

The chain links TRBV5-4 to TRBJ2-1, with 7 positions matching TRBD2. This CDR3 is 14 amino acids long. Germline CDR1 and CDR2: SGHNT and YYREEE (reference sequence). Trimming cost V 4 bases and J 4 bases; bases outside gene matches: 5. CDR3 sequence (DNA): TGTGCCAGCAGCGCGGGGGACGGTTACAATGAGCAGTTCTTC. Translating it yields CASSAGDGYNEQFF.

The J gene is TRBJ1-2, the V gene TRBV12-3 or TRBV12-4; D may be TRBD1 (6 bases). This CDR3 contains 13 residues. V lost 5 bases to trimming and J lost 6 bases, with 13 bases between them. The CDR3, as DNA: TGTGCCAGCAGTCTACTTAGGACAGATGGCTACACCTTC. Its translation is CASSLLRTDGYTF.

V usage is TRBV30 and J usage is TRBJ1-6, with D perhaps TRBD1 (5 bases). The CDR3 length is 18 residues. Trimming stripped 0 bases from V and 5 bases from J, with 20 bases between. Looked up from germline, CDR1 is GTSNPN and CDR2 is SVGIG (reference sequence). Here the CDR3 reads CAWSVRRGGLTNNSPLHF. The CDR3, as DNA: TGTGCCTGGAGTGTACGACGGGGGGGACTAACGAATAATTCACCCCTCCACTTT.

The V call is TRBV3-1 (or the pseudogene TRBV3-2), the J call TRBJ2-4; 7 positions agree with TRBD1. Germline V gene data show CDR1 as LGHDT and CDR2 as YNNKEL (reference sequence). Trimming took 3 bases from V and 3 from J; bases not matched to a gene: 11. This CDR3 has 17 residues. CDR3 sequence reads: CASSHPIRGQRKNIQYF. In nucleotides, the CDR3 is TGTGCCAGCAGCCACCCTATAAGGGGACAGCGCAAAAACATTCAGTACTTC.

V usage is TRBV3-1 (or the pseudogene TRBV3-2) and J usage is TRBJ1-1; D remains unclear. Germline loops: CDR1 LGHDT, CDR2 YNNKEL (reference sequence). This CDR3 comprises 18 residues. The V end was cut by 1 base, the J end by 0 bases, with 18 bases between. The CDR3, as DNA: TGTGCCAGCAGCCAAGCGGCAGGAGGGTATCGATTGAACACTGAAGCTTTCTTT. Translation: CASSQAAGGYRLNTEAFF.

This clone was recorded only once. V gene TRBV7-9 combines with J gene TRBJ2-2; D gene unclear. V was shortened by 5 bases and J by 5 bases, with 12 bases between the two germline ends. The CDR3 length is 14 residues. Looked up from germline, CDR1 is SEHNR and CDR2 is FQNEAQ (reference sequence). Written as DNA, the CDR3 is TGTGCCAGCAGCCCCCCCGTCCGTACCGGGGAGCTGTTTTTT. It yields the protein CASSPPVRTGELFF.

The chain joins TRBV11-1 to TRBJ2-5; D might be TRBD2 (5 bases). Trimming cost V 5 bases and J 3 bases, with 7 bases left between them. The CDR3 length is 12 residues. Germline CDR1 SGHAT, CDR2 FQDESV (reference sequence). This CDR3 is CASSAAEETQYF. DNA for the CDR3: TGTGCCAGCAGCGCAGCGGAAGAGACCCAGTACTTC.

The CDR3: CASTSGQGYAGELFF. The CDR3 DNA sequence: TGTGCCAGCACTTCGGGACAGGGCTACGCCGGGGAGCTGTTTTTT. The chain joins TRBV2 to TRBJ2-2, with 9 bases lining up with TRBD1. Unmatched junction bases numbered 9, after V lost 7 bases and J lost 6 bases. Germline values: CDR1 SNHLY, CDR2 FYNNEI. The CDR3 extends over 15 amino acids.

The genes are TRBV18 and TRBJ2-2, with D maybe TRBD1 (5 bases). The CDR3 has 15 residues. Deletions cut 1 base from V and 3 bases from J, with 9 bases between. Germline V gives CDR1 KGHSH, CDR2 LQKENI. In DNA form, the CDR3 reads TGTGCCAGCTCACCACAGGGGTGGGACACCGGGGAGCTGTTTTTT. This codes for CASSPQGWDTGELFF.

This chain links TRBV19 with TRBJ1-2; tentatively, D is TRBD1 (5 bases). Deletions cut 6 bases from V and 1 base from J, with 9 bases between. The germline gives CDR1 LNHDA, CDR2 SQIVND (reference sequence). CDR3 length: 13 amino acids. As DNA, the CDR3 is TGTGCCAGTAGAGGGGAAGATAACTATGGCTACACCTTC. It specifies CASRGEDNYGYTF.